Below, one T cell receptor beta chain is given with its context. The data were obtained in a study of blood T cell repertoires in COVID-19. The V end was cut by 3 bases, the J end by 2 bases, with 17 bases between. Per the germline V gene, CDR1 is MNHNS and CDR2 is SASEGT. The CDR3 is made up of 17 amino acids. Libraries were prepared by immunoSEQ multiplex PCR; TCRdb keeps only in-frame clonotypes and omits some of them. This repertoire shows approximately 140,000 clones, around 81% found once; its top ten account for more than 7%. Specimen: peripheral blood. This receptor was identified in a human donor with acute or convalescent COVID-19. The donor label of this sample is uncertain. The J gene is TRBJ2-1, the V gene TRBV6-1; possible D gene TRBD2, 6 bases. The CDR3, as DNA: TGTGCCAGCAGTGACGATGCGGGACTTTTGGCCTACAATGAGCAGTTCTTC. As protein: CASSDDAGLLAYNEQFF.